This T cell receptor beta chain comes out of a study of blood T cells in healthy people across ages. Study-level background: Template switching captured about one barcoded beta molecule per two T cells. Findings and caveats of the study: Relative to aged donors, long-lived donors carried more naive CD4+ cells and displayed higher diversity. Higher naive T cell percentage went strongly together with higher TCR beta diversity.

Combining a sample-barcoded 5' primer with a J-beta primer mix, a second PCR ran for roughly 6 to 11 cycles. TCRdb called the 5' RACE reads again in MiXCR, with one record for every CDR3 protein. The sample has roughly 1,500,000 distinct CDR3 sequences; about 35% are singletons. In this sample, this clonotype turned up a few times. As yet, its antigen is unknown. The TCR comes from a woman between 25 and 40 years old in good health. Material for sequencing was blood.

The DNA of the CDR3 is TGCGCCAGCAGTACTAGCGGGGGCCACGCAGCCGGGGAGCTGTTTTTT. Protein product: CASSTSGGHAAGELFF. J is TRBJ2-2 and V is TRBV5-1, with 11 nucleotides matching TRBD2. This CDR3 comprises 16 residues. Germline CDR1 is SGHRS and CDR2 is YFSETQ. V shed 5 bases, J shed 6 bases, and the junction held 9 bases outside the gene matches.